The clone carrying this TCR beta chain has a single count. Authors' methods: Reference gene primers were amplified, and this amplification served to estimate nucleated cell counts. Assay: immunoSEQ multiplex PCR; the TCRdb copy retains only in-frame clones and omits some. Clone size and V and J calls were adopted from that table, with D and trimming inferred from the DNA. Of about 190,000 clones listed, about 80% were seen once; the top ten hold about 7.2%. This sample was included in a study of blood T cell repertoires in COVID-19. Study-level information: Spain, Italy and the United States supplied samples that represented acute and convalescent COVID-19. In each case, the material was cDNA or gDNA derived from T cells, B-cell-depleted T cells, or PBMCs.

The V gene lost 3 bases and the J gene lost 2 bases, with 15 bases spanning the gap. Germline V gene data show CDR1 as SGHRS and CDR2 as YFSETQ. This CDR3 is 16 amino acids long. The TCR sequence derives from a man aged 60-69 years with acute or convalescent COVID-19. The chain is built from TRBV5-1 and TRBJ1-3; D gene ambiguous. The source material was peripheral blood. The DNA of the CDR3 is TGCGCCAGCAGCTACGGAACGGGGAAGGCTGGAAACACCATATATTTT. Translated, it gives CASSYGTGKAGNTIYF.